Given below is one T cell receptor beta chain in context. Antigen unknown. TCR beta libraries were made by quantitative 5'-RACE with molecular barcodes. MiXCR, applied by TCRdb to the 5' RACE reads, yields one record per CDR3 protein. This repertoire shows roughly 370,000 distinct CDR3 sequences, 20% to 25% found once; its top ten account for about 16%. The CDR3 extends over 14 amino acids. The V segment lost 2 bases and the J segment 5 bases; nucleotides outside the gene matches: 3. CDR1 and CDR2 from the germline V gene are SGDLS and YYNGEE. This sample was taken from a study of CD8 T cells in ankylosing spondylitis. Study-level results: Several highly homologous variants made up a TCR beta motif, and this motif appeared characteristic of ankylosing spondylitis blood. Disease-linked clones, CD8+, were relatively rare in peripheral blood. Matched ankylosing spondylitis synovial fluid reportedly contained a significantly enriched population of disease-linked clones.

The sequence came from a male donor with ankylosing spondylitis. The J gene is TRBJ1-5, the V gene TRBV9, with 8 bases that match TRBD1. Source material: blood, either unsorted or a sorted T cell fraction (not recorded which). CDR3 bases: TGTGCCAGCAGCGTTTCAGGGGGCGATCAGCCCCAGCATTTT. Its protein is CASSVSGGDQPQHF.